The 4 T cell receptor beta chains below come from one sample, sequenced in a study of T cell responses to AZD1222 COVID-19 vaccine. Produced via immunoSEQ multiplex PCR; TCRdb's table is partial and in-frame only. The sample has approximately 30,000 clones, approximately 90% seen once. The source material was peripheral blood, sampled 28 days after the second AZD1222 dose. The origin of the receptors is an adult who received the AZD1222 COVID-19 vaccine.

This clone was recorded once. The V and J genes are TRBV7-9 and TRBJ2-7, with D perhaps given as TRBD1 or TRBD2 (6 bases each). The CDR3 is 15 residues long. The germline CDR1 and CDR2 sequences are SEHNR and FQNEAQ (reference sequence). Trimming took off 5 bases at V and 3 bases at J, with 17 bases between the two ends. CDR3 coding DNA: TGTGCCAGCAGCCCCGGAGGGACACAATACTACGAGCAGTACTTC. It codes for CASSPGGTQYYEQYF.

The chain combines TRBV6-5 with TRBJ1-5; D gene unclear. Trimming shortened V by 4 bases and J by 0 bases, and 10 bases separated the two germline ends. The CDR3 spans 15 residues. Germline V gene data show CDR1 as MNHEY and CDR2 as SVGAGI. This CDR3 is CASSSGIYSNQPQHF. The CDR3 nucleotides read TGTGCCAGCAGTTCGGGGATTTATAGCAATCAGCCCCAGCATTTT.

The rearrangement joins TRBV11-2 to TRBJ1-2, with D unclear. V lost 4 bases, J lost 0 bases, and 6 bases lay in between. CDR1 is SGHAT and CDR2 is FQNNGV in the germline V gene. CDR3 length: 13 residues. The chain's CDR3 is CASSSGANYGYTF. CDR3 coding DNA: TGTGCCAGCAGCTCTGGGGCTAACTATGGCTACACCTTC.

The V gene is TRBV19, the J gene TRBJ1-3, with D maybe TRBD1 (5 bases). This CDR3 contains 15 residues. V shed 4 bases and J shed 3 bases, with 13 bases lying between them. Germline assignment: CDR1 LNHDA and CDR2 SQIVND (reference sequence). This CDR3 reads CASSNGVTGGNTIYF. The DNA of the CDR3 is TGTGCCAGTAGTAACGGGGTCACAGGTGGAAACACCATATATTTT.